This T cell receptor beta chain is drawn from a study of regulatory and conventional T cells in breast cancer (dated by TCRdb to 2014 to 2015). Receptors were amplified or captured by PCR. The sequencer listed for this sample is Illumina MiSeq. TCRdb reworked the public reads: Q25 trimming with fastp, MiXCR clone assembly, productive beta chains retained. Entries that share a CDR3 protein sequence are merged under the most common genes and DNA. This sample holds some 9,900 distinct CDR3 sequences; approximately 35% were observed only once. Around 5.9% of the sample rests with the top ten. For this clonotype: This clone's antigen is unknown. Base qualities are not at hand, and no much larger clone is one base apart.

The clonotype originates from a male donor in good health. The sequenced material came from conventional T cells from blood.

The CDR3 protein sequence reads: CASSLAPSSRDYTF. The DNA sequence follows: TGCGCCAGCAGCTTGGCCCCCTCCAGCCGGGACTACACCTTC. The chain is assembled from TRBV5-1 and TRBJ1-2; there is no confident call for the D gene. Relative to germline, V is 0 bases shorter and J is 10 bases shorter, with 16 bases between their ends. The germline V gene encodes CDR1 SGHRS and CDR2 YFSETQ. The CDR3, cysteine through phenylalanine, is 14 amino acids long. The sequence is cut down to CDR3 DNA, 42 bases in frame from base 1. Extended through the reference TRBV5-1 and TRBJ1-2 proteins, this CDR3 yields the full variable domain: KAGVTQTPRYLIKTRGQQVTLSCSPISGHRSVSWYQQTPGQGLQFLFEYFSETQRNKGNFPGRFSGRQFSNSRSEMNVSTLELGDSALYLCASSLAPSSRDYTFGSGTRLTVV.